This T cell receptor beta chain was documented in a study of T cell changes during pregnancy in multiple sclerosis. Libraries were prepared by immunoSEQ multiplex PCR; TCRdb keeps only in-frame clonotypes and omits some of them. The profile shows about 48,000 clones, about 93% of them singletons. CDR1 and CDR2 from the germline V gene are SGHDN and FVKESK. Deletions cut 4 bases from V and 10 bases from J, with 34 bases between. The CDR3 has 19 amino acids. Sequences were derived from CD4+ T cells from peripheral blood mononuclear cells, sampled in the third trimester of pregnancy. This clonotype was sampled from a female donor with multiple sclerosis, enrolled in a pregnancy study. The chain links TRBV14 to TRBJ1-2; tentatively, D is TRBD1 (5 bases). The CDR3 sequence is CASSPYYDRDLRSRKAYTF. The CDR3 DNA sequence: TGTGCCAGCAGCCCGTATTATGACAGAGACCTCCGATCCCGAAAGGCCTACACCTTC.